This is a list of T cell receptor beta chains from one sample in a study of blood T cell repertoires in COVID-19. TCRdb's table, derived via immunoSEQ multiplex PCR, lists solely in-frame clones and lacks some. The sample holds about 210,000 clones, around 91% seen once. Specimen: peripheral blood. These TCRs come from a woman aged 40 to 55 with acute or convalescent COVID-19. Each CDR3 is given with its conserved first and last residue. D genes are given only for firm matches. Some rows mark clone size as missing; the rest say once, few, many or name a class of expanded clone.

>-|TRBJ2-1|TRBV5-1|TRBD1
CASSLAGQEPYNEQFF
TGCGCCAGCAGCTTGGCCGGACAGGAGCCATACAATGAGCAGTTCTTC
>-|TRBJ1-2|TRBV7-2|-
CASSLTGLRHGYTF
TGTGCCAGCAGCCTGACGGGACTACGGCATGGCTACACCTTC
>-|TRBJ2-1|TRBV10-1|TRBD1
CASSEWTGNYNEQFF
TGCGCCAGCAGTGAGTGGACAGGCAACTACAATGAGCAGTTCTTC
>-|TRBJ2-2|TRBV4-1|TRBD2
CASSQEWLAGGNTGELFF
TGCGCCAGCAGCCAAGAATGGCTAGCGGGGGGGAACACCGGGGAGCTGTTTTTT
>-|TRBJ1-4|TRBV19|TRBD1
CASSIGQGSEKLFF
TGTGCCAGTAGTATCGGACAGGGGAGTGAAAAACTGTTTTTT
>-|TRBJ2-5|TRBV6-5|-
CASTFTGTETQYF
TGTGCCAGCACTTTCACAGGGACGGAGACCCAGTACTTC
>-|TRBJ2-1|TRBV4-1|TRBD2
CASSQDPTSAFYNEQFF
TGCGCCAGCAGCCAGGACCCGACTAGCGCCTTTTACAATGAGCAGTTCTTC
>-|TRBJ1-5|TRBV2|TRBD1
CASSQGQSLEPQHF
TGTGCCAGCAGTCAGGGACAGAGCTTGGAGCCCCAGCATTTT
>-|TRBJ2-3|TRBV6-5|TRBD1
CASSYYRGSRNTQYF
TGTGCCAGCAGTTACTACAGGGGAAGCAGGAATACGCAGTATTTT
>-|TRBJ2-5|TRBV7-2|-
CASSLAGPAAETQYF
TGTGCCAGCAGCTTAGCGGGTCCGGCGGCAGAGACCCAGTACTTC
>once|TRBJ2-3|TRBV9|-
CASSVGTRAGTDTQYF
TGTGCCAGCAGCGTAGGGACGAGGGCGGGCACAGATACGCAGTATTTT
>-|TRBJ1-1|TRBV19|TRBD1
CASSTGDRNTEAFF
TGTGCCAGTAGTACGGGGGACAGAAACACTGAAGCTTTCTTT
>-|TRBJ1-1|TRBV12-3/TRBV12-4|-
CASSFVRTEAFF
TGTGCCAGCAGTTTCGTGAGGACTGAAGCTTTCTTT
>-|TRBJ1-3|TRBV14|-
CASSQIGAGNTIYF
TGTGCCAGCAGCCAAATAGGGGCTGGAAACACCATATATTTT
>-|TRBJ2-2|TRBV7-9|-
CASSSEGGMTGELFF
TGTGCCAGCAGCTCGGAGGGGGGGATGACCGGGGAGCTGTTTTTT
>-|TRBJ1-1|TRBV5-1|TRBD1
CASSVGDRVGGTEAFF
TGCGCCAGCAGCGTGGGGGACAGGGTCGGGGGCACTGAAGCTTTCTTT
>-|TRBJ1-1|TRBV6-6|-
CASTPRESITEAFF
TGTGCCAGCACCCCGAGAGAGAGTATCACTGAAGCTTTCTTT
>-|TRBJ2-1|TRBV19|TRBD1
CASSPRDRRDNEQFF
TGTGCCAGTAGTCCGCGGGACAGGAGAGACAATGAGCAGTTCTTC
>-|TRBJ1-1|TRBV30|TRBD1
CAWSQGARVNTEAFF
TGTGCCTGGAGTCAGGGGGCTCGGGTGAACACTGAAGCTTTCTTT
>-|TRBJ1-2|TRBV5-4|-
CASSGVSRVGYTF
TGTGCCAGCAGCGGAGTTTCGAGGGTCGGCTACACCTTC
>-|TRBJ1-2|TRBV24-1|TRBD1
CATSDSRTGPYGYTF
TGTGCCACCAGTGATTCGCGGACAGGTCCCTATGGCTACACCTTC
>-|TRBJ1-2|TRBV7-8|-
CASSLSRAERPNYGYTF
TGTGCCAGCAGCTTAAGCAGGGCCGAGAGGCCTAACTATGGCTACACCTTC
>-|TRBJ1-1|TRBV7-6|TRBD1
CASSQIRTGGNTEAFF
TGTGCCAGCAGCCAAATTAGGACAGGCGGGAACACTGAAGCTTTCTTT
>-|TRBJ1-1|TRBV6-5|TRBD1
CASRNRGNTEAFF
TGTGCCAGCAGGAACAGGGGGAACACTGAAGCTTTCTTT
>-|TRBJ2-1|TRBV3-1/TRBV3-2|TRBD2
CASSRLPGLAGGNYEQFF
TGTGCCAGCAGCCGACTTCCGGGACTAGCGGGGGGGAATTATGAGCAGTTCTTC
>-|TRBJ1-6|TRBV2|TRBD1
CASSERRTGGWSYNSPLHF
TGTGCCAGCAGTGAAAGAAGGACAGGGGGATGGTCCTATAATTCACCCCTCCACTTT
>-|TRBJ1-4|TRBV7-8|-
CASSVRDKGEKLFF
TGTGCCAGCAGCGTCCGGGACAAAGGTGAAAAACTGTTTTTT
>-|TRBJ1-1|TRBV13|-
CASSLEGRVSNTEAFF
TGTGCCAGCAGCTTAGAGGGCAGGGTATCGAACACTGAAGCTTTCTTT
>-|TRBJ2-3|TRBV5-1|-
CASSLVARVPDTQYF
TGCGCCAGCAGCTTGGTTGCCAGGGTACCAGATACGCAGTATTTT
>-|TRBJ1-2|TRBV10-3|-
CAISEWQDSNYGYTF
TGTGCCATCAGTGAGTGGCAGGACTCCAACTATGGCTACACCTTC
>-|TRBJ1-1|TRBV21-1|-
CASSKDHQGGENTEAFF
TGTGCCAGCAGCAAAGACCACCAGGGAGGGGAGAACACTGAAGCTTTCTTT
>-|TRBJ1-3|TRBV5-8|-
CASSFGQFSGNTIYF
TGTGCCAGCAGCTTTGGACAGTTCTCTGGAAACACCATATATTTT
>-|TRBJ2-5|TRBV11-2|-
CASSPFGRQETQYF
TGTGCCAGCAGCCCATTCGGCAGGCAAGAGACCCAGTACTTC
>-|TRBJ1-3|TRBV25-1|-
CASSESSSGNTIYF
TGTGCCAGCAGTGAATCCTCCTCTGGAAACACCATATATTTT
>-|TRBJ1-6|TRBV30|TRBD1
CAWGPGTDNSPLHF
TGTGCCTGGGGCCCCGGGACAGATAATTCACCCCTCCACTTT
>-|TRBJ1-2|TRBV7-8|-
CASSLGRGPYGYTF
TGTGCCAGCAGCTTGGGCAGGGGCCCCTATGGCTACACCTTC
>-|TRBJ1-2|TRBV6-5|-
CASSSGPYLYGYTF
TGTGCCAGCAGTAGCGGACCATATCTCTATGGCTACACCTTC
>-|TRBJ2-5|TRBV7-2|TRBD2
CASSTSPGGSGGYQETQYF
TGTGCCAGCAGCACGTCTCCCGGCGGTAGCGGGGGGTACCAAGAGACCCAGTACTTC
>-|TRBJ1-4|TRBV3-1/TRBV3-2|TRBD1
CASSQEGTANNEKLFF
TGTGCCAGCAGCCAAGAAGGGACAGCTAATAATGAAAAACTGTTTTTT
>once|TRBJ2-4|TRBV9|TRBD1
CASSPYQGAGIDIQYF
TGTGCCAGCAGCCCTTACCAGGGGGCGGGTATAGACATTCAGTACTTC
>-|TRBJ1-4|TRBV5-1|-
CASSLTEGQIIEKLFF
TGCGCCAGCAGCTTGACGGAGGGGCAGATTATTGAAAAACTGTTTTTT
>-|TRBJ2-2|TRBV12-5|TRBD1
CASGLLGSGQGTLANTGELFF
TGTGCTAGTGGTTTGCTGGGGTCAGGACAGGGGACCCTCGCGAACACCGGGGAGCTGTTTTTT
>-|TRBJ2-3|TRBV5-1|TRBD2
CASTRRAGSTDTQYF
TGCGCCAGCACTCGCCGAGCGGGGAGCACAGATACGCAGTATTTT
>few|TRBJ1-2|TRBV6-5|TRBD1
CASTQGGYGYTF
TGTGCCAGCACGCAGGGGGGCTATGGCTACACCTTC
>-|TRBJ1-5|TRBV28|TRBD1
CASSLKFQGDQPQHF
TGTGCCAGCAGTTTAAAGTTCCAGGGGGACCAGCCCCAGCATTTT
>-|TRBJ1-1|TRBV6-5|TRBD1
CASSRTGDTEAFF
TGTGCCAGCAGTAGGACAGGGGACACTGAAGCTTTCTTT
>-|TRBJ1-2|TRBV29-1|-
CSVQAQPLNYGYTF
TGCAGCGTCCAGGCTCAACCTCTAAACTATGGCTACACCTTC
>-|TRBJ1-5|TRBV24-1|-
CATSRYSNQPQHF
TGTGCCACCAGTCGGTATAGCAATCAGCCCCAGCATTTT
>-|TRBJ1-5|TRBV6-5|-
CASNVIGGYQPQHF
TGTGCCAGCAACGTAATTGGGGGGTATCAGCCCCAGCATTTT